In its sample, the clone carrying this TCR beta chain was seen a few times. Its specificity is not known. With 8 bases removed from V and 1 base from J, the gap between germline ends came to 9 bases. Germline CDR1 is MGHDK and CDR2 is SYGVNS. This CDR3 has 14 amino acids. The sample comes from a study of T-cell reconstitution after alpha-beta-depleted transplantation in children. Preparation of the TCRbeta library involved a method that used unique molecular identifiers. TCRdb reprocessed the PCR reads via MiXCR and lists one record per CDR3 protein. The data show fewer than 400,000 distinct CDR3 sequences, approximately 23% seen once. General observations from the study: Among T cells one year after transplant, newly produced cells accounted for most counts and diversity. Certain patients had high TCRbeta diversity at day 60, and it came from recipient T cells and thymic progenitors that survived. Expanded clones from the graft, numbering several hundred, reportedly supplied alpha-beta T cells about two months after transplant.

V usage is TRBV25-1 and J usage is TRBJ2-6, with D unresolved. The sample was PBMCs, mostly from graft donor cells, taken 180 days after TCRalphabeta/CD19-depleted stem cell transplant. The sequence derives from a male patient between 10 and 17 years old who had a stem cell transplant for acute lymphoblastic leukemia, so the T cells may come from the graft donor. The CDR3 DNA follows: TGTGCCAGCTCCACAACGTCTGGGGCCAACGTCCTGACTTTC. Protein: CASSTTSGANVLTF.